What follows is one TCR beta chain and its context. As yet, its antigen is unknown. TCRdb independently ran MiXCR on the 5' RACE reads; one entry per CDR3 protein. The table records a few hundred thousand distinct CDR3 sequences, approximately 8.6% of them present only once. The CDR3 is 13 residues long. With V trimmed by 7 bases and J by 1 base, 4 bases remained unmatched. The V gene's germline CDR1 is MNHNY and CDR2 SVGAGI (reference sequence). This specimen comes from a study of identical twins. Notes on the study in general: Carriage of fewer insertions was seen in abundant cord blood beta clonotypes, whereas memory repertoires showed none. The analysis was cross-sectional rather than longitudinal within donors.

These data were also reused for a study on yellow fever vaccine responses in identical twins.

The material sequenced was CD8+ T cells sorted from blood. This TCR was sampled from a woman aged 18 to 35 in good health. V and J are TRBV6-6 and TRBJ2-7; 7 positions match TRBD1. CDR3 in DNA: TGTGCCAGCACTCAGACAGGGTCCTACGAGCAGTACTTC. It specifies CASTQTGSYEQYF.